Shown below are 30 T cell receptor beta chains from a single sample sequenced in a study of T cell responses to AZD1222 COVID-19 vaccine. The data were produced by immunoSEQ multiplex PCR, yet TCRdb's version contains in-frame clones alone and is incomplete. This table has approximately 88,000 clones, just over 90% appearing once. Sequences were derived from peripheral blood, sampled on day 0 of AZD1222 vaccination. All receptors come from an adult in good health.

This clone has a single count. In the same sample, other DNA sequences code for this CDR3. The chain is built from TRBV27 and TRBJ2-1; no clear D. CDR1 is MNHEY, CDR2 SMNVEV, per germline (reference sequence). This CDR3 region has 13 residues. V lost 2 bases, J lost 2 bases, and 4 bases lay in between. The CDR3 loop reads CASSLRPYNEQFF. CDR3 bases: TGTGCCAGCAGTTTAAGACCCTACAATGAGCAGTTCTTC.

Written as DNA, the CDR3 is TGTGCCAGCAGCTTAGGTCTAGGGACTAGCGGGATCGAGCAGTACTTC. Translation gives CASSLGLGTSGIEQYF. The chain has TRBV7-9 and TRBJ2-7; 13 positions match TRBD2. CDR1 and CDR2 (germline): SEHNR, FQNEAQ (reference sequence). V was clipped by 1 base and J by 6 bases; unmatched bases: 6. The CDR3 sequence is 16 residues long.

This chain links TRBV18 with TRBJ1-1; D perhaps matches TRBD1 (6 bases). The germline V and J ends were trimmed by 6 bases and 0 bases, with 14 bases remaining between them. The CDR3 sequence is 15 residues long. Germline loops: CDR1 KGHSH, CDR2 LQKENI. The CDR3 DNA follows: TGTGCCAGCTCGGGGCAGGGACAAATGAACACTGAAGCTTTCTTT. Its translation: CASSGQGQMNTEAFF.

V is TRBV6-5 and J is TRBJ2-7, with D perhaps given as TRBD1 or TRBD2 (5 bases each). Per germline, CDR1 MNHEY and CDR2 SVGAGI. Trimming stripped 5 bases from V and 7 bases from J, with 18 bases between. The CDR3 is 14 residues long. The CDR3 DNA reads TGTGCCAGCAGTCCCTCACGGGACCTTTTGGAGCAGTACTTC. It is translated as CASSPSRDLLEQYF.

This chain joins TRBV25-1 and TRBJ1-2, with D possibly matching TRBD1 (6 bases). CDR1 and CDR2 from the germline V gene are MGHDK and SYGVNS. V gave up 3 bases and J gave up 4 bases, with 12 bases separating them. This CDR3 spans 14 amino acids. In nucleotides, the CDR3 is TGTGCCAGCAGTGATCCACAGGGTCTCTATGGCTACACCTTC. Its protein product is CASSDPQGLYGYTF.

The chain links TRBV14 to TRBJ2-1; D gene unclear. This CDR3 is built from 15 residues. Trimming left V 3 bases short and J 9 bases short, with 18 bases between. Germline CDR1 SGHDN, CDR2 FVKESK. CDR3 amino acids: CASSHPRLGKVEQFF. The CDR3 coding sequence is TGTGCCAGCAGCCATCCTAGGCTAGGGAAGGTTGAGCAGTTCTTC.

The chain uses TRBV13 and TRBJ2-5, with TRBD2 matching over 8 bases. CDR1 and CDR2 (germline): PRHDT, FYEKMQ (reference sequence). The J segment lost 4 bases and the V segment lost 1 base, leaving 5 bases of the junction unmatched. This CDR3 has 15 amino acids. The CDR3 coding sequence is TGTGCCAGCAGCTTAGAAGCGGGAGATAGAGAGACCCAGTACTTC. It encodes CASSLEAGDRETQYF.

The genes are TRBV7-9 and TRBJ1-2; TRBD1 might be the D (6 bases). The V end lost 1 base, the J end lost 7 bases, and 13 bases lay between the germline ends. There are 14 residues in the CDR3. CDR1 and CDR2 (germline): SEHNR, FQNEAQ (reference sequence). The CDR3 DNA follows: TGTGCCAGCAGCTTAGTTCAGGGGACGGCTGGCTACACCTTC. Its translation: CASSLVQGTAGYTF.

The chain recombines TRBV27 with TRBJ2-2, with a weak D call TRBD2 (6 bases). The CDR3 runs to 16 residues. V lost 6 bases to trimming and J lost 2 bases, with 16 bases between them. Germline V gene data show CDR1 as MNHEY and CDR2 as SMNVEV (reference sequence). The DNA of the CDR3 is TGTGCCAGCAGGCCCCTAGGGGAGGCAAACACCGGGGAGCTGTTTTTT. Its protein is CASRPLGEANTGELFF.

J is TRBJ2-5 and V is TRBV28; 8 nucleotides align to TRBD1. This CDR3 region has 15 residues. CDR1 and CDR2 from the germline V gene are MDHEN and SYDVKM. Trimming cost V 6 bases and J 2 bases; bases outside gene matches: 8. CDR3 sequence (DNA): TGTGCCAGCAGCAATCCCCAGGGGGCGCAAGAGACCCAGTACTTC. Protein product: CASSNPQGAQETQYF.

V is TRBV28 and J is TRBJ2-7; 8 bases map to TRBD1. The CDR3 totals 14 residues. CDR1 MDHEN and CDR2 SYDVKM come from the germline V gene. Trimming took 6 bases from V and 0 from J; bases not matched to a gene: 4. CDR3 residues: CASRSGQGSYEQYF. The CDR3 DNA follows: TGTGCCAGCAGGTCAGGACAGGGCTCCTACGAGCAGTACTTC.

This clone has more than one count but fewer than ten. The chain links TRBV4-1 to TRBJ2-5, with D perhaps matching TRBD1 (6 bases). Trimming shortened V by 3 bases and J by 1 base, and 9 bases separated the two germline ends. The CDR3 runs 14 residues. Germline V gives CDR1 MGHRA, CDR2 YSYEKL. This CDR3 is CASSHGQFQETQYF. Here the CDR3 DNA reads TGCGCCAGCAGCCACGGACAGTTCCAAGAGACCCAGTACTTC.

The J gene is TRBJ2-2, the V gene TRBV5-1, with D perhaps assigned TRBD1 or TRBD2 (6 bases each). Germline CDR1 is SGHRS and CDR2 is YFSETQ. V was clipped by 0 bases and J by 2 bases, with 11 bases between them. The CDR3 extends over 16 amino acids. CDR3 loop: CASSLDGGPNTGELFF. The CDR3 DNA is TGCGCCAGCAGCTTGGATGGGGGGCCCAACACCGGGGAGCTGTTTTTT. The full variable domain, with the rest looked up from reference TRBV5-1 and TRBJ2-2, is KAGVTQTPRYLIKTRGQQVTLSCSPISGHRSVSWYQQTPGQGLQFLFEYFSETQRNKGNFPGRFSGRQFSNSRSEMNVSTLELGDSALYLCASSLDGGPNTGELFFGEGSRLTVL.

The J gene is TRBJ1-1, the V gene TRBV11-2; 7 bases are shared with TRBD1. V trimming: 5 bases; J trimming: 8 bases; junction bases outside the gene matches: 2. Germline V gene data show CDR1 as SGHAT and CDR2 as FQNNGV. This CDR3 comprises 11 residues. This chain's CDR3 is CASSEDREAFF. CDR3 DNA: TGTGCCAGCAGCGAGGACAGGGAAGCTTTCTTT.

This chain connects TRBV30 to TRBJ2-2, with D unresolved. Trimming removed 4 bases from V and 1 base from J, with 4 bases in between. Germline values: CDR1 GTSNPN, CDR2 SVGIG (reference sequence). The CDR3 is made up of 12 amino acids. CDR3 in amino acids: CAWTRNTGELFF. The CDR3 DNA reads TGTGCCTGGACCCGGAACACCGGGGAGCTGTTTTTT.

The V gene is TRBV29-1, the J gene TRBJ1-2; D unresolved. Germline CDR1 is SQVTM and CDR2 is ANQGSEA. Trimming removed 6 bases from V and 3 bases from J, with 5 bases in between. The CDR3 is 10 amino acids. The CDR3 DNA is TGCAGCGTGGCGGACTATGGCTACACCTTC. Protein sequence: CSVADYGYTF.

The rearrangement joins TRBV2 to TRBJ2-3; the D gene is possibly TRBD1 (5 bases). The CDR3 sequence is 13 residues long. The V gene's germline CDR1 is SNHLY and CDR2 FYNNEI. V gave up 7 bases and J gave up 1 base, with 9 bases separating them. CDR3 amino acids: CASMPTGTDTQYF. The CDR3 DNA is TGTGCCAGCATGCCGACAGGCACAGATACGCAGTATTTT.

V is TRBV11-3 and J is TRBJ2-6, with D possibly being TRBD1 (6 bases). V was pared by 5 bases and J by 2 bases, with 16 bases between. This CDR3 is built from 17 residues. CDR1 and CDR2 from the germline V gene are SGHNT and YENEEA. This CDR3 is CASSRRDKGTGANVLTF. Here the CDR3 DNA reads TGTGCCAGCAGCCGCCGGGACAAGGGTACTGGGGCCAACGTCCTGACTTTC.

The chain employs TRBV20-1 and TRBJ2-5; weak D call: TRBD2 (6 bases). The CDR3 contains 13 residues. Trimming took off 3 bases at V and 7 bases at J, with 15 bases between the two ends. Germline CDR1 is DFQATT and CDR2 is SNEGSKA (reference sequence). As DNA, the CDR3 is TGCAGTGCTAGTATCTCCCGGGGAGGGACCCAGTACTTC. Translation: CSASISRGGTQYF.

The chain uses TRBV7-2 and TRBJ2-5; D is undetermined. Deletions cut 3 bases from V and 5 bases from J, with 10 bases between. CDR3 length equals 13 residues. Germline CDR1 reads SGHTA; CDR2 reads FQGNSA. In DNA, the CDR3 is TGTGCCAGCAGCTTCCGTGCGCGGGAGACCCAGTACTTC. This codes for CASSFRARETQYF.

The V and J genes are TRBV19 and TRBJ1-1, with 8 bases fitting TRBD1. V shed 6 bases and J 10 bases; nucleotides not matched to a gene: 7. Germline V CDR1 and CDR2: LNHDA, SQIVND (reference sequence). CDR3 length: 12 amino acids. The CDR3 DNA reads TGTGCCAGTAGCGGGCAAACAGGGGGAGCTTTCTTT. Amino acids: CASSGQTGGAFF.

The CDR3 DNA reads TGCGCCAGCAGCGCAGGACAAACCTCCTACAATGAGCAGTTCTTC. Its protein product is CASSAGQTSYNEQFF. The chain employs TRBV5-1 and TRBJ2-1; TRBD1 is a possible D gene (5 bases). Deletions cut 4 bases from V and 0 bases from J, with 11 bases between. Germline V gene lookup returns CDR1 SGHRS and CDR2 YFSETQ. The CDR3 is 15 amino acids.

This chain's CDR3 is CSVEDGSGETQYF. For the CDR3, the DNA is TGCAGCGTTGAAGACGGGAGTGGAGAGACCCAGTACTTC. This chain connects TRBV29-1 to TRBJ2-5; D is possibly TRBD2 (6 bases). Germline V gene sequence: CDR1 SQVTM, CDR2 ANQGSEA. V lost 0 bases and J 4 bases, leaving 9 bases between the germline ends. This CDR3 spans 13 amino acids. Full variable domain (outside the CDR3, taken from reference TRBV29-1 and TRBJ2-5): SAVISQKPSRDICQRGTSLTIQCQVDSQVTMMFWYRQQPGQSLTLIATANQGSEATYESGFVIDKFPISRPNLTFSTLTVSNMSPEDSSIYLCSVEDGSGETQYFGPGTRLLVL.

This chain connects TRBV27 to TRBJ2-4, with 11 bases lining up with TRBD2. CDR3 length equals 17 residues. Germline trimming cut 0 bases from V and 0 bases from J; bases unmatched to any gene: 1. The germline V gene has CDR1 MNHEY and CDR2 SMNVEV (reference sequence). Written as DNA, the CDR3 is TGTGCCAGCAGTTTATCACTAGCGGGAGTAGCCAAAAACATTCAGTACTTC. As protein: CASSLSLAGVAKNIQYF.

The chain uses TRBV6-5 and TRBJ2-5, with unresolved D. Per the germline V gene, CDR1 is MNHEY and CDR2 is SVGAGI. This CDR3 comprises 15 residues. V lost 0 bases to trimming and J lost 0 bases, with 8 bases between them. CDR3 coding DNA: TGTGCCAGCAGTTACTCCTTCGCGAACCAAGAGACCCAGTACTTC. Its protein is CASSYSFANQETQYF.

DNA for the CDR3: TGTGCCAGCACTGTTAGAGGGGGGGAGCAGTACTTC. Its translation: CASTVRGGEQYF. The V and J genes are TRBV3-1 (or the pseudogene TRBV3-2) and TRBJ2-7, with D perhaps being TRBD1 or TRBD2 (6 bases each). Germline assignment: CDR1 LGHDT and CDR2 YNNKEL (reference sequence). Trimming took 7 bases from V and 7 from J, leaving 14 bases between them. CDR3 size: 12 residues.

This clone came up many times. V usage is TRBV28 and J usage is TRBJ2-7, with D possibly being TRBD1 (5 bases). Germline V CDR1 and CDR2: MDHEN, SYDVKM. The V gene lost 5 bases and the J gene lost 0 bases, with 8 bases spanning the gap. The CDR3 contains 13 residues. This chain's CDR3 is CASSPGYSYEQYF. In DNA, the CDR3 is TGTGCCAGCAGTCCAGGGTACTCCTACGAGCAGTACTTC.

The gene calls are TRBV11-3 and TRBJ2-2; the D gene is possibly TRBD1 (5 bases). The V end was cut by 5 bases, the J end by 4 bases, with 20 bases between. The CDR3 runs 17 residues. Germline V CDR1 and CDR2: SGHNT, YENEEA. This chain's CDR3 is CASSPWTGLGRTGELFF. For the CDR3, the DNA is TGTGCCAGCAGCCCATGGACGGGCTTGGGGCGCACCGGGGAGCTGTTTTTT.

On this clone: Distinct nucleotide sequences in the sample also encode this CDR3. This chain joins TRBV29-1 and TRBJ2-7; no clear D. Trimming took off 4 bases at V and 1 base at J, with 8 bases between the two ends. The CDR3 contains 12 residues. Germline lookup yields CDR1 SQVTM and CDR2 ANQGSEA. The chain's CDR3 is CSVGVSSYEQYF. CDR3 DNA: TGCAGCGTTGGGGTCAGTTCCTACGAGCAGTACTTC.

The CDR3: CASSRTSGLFTDTQYF. CDR3 in DNA: TGTGCCAGCAGCCGGACTAGCGGCTTATTCACAGATACGCAGTATTTT. The genes are TRBV7-9 and TRBJ2-3; 10 bases match TRBD2. The germline V gene has CDR1 SEHNR and CDR2 FQNEAQ (reference sequence). After removal of 5 bases from V and 2 bases from J, the junction contained 7 bases not matched to a gene. This CDR3 contains 16 residues.